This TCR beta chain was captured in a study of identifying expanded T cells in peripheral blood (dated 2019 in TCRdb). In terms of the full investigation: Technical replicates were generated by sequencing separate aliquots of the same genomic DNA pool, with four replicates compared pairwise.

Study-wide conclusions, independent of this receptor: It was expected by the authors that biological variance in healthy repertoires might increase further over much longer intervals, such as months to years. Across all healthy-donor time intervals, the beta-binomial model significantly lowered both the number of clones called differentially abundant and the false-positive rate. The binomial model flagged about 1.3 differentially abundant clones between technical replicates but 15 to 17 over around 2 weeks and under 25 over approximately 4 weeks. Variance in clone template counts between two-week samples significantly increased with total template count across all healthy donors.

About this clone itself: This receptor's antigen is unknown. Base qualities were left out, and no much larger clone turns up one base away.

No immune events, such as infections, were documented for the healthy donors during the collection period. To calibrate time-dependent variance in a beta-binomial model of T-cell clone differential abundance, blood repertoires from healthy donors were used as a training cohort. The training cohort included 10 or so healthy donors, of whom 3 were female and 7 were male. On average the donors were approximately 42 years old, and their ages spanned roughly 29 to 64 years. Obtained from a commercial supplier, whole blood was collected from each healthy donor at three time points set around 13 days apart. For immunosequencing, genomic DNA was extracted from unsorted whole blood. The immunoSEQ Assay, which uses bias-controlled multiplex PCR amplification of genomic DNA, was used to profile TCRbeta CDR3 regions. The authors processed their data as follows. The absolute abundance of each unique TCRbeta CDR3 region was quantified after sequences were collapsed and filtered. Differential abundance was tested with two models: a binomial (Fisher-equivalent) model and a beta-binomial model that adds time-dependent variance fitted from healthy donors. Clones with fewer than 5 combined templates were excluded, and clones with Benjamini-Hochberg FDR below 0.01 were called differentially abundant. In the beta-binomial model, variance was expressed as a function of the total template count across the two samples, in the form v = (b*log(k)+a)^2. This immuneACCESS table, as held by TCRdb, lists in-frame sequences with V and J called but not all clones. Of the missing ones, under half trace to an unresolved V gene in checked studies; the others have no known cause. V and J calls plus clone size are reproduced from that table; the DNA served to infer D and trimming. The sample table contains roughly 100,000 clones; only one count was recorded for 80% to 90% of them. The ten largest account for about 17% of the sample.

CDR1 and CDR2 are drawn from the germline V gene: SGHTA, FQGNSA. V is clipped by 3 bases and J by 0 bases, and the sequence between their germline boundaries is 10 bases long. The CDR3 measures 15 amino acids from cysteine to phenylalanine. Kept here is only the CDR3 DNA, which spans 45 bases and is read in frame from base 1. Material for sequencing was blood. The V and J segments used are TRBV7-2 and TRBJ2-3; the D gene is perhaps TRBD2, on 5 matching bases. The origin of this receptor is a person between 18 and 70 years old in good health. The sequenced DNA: TGTGCCAGCAGCTTCTCTAGCCTGAGCACAGATACGCAGTATTTT. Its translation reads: CASSFSSLSTDTQYF.